Shown below are 23 T cell receptor beta chains from a single sample sequenced in a study of cytomegalovirus exposure and HLA in healthy donors. The PCR used 60 Vbeta and 13 Jbeta primers. Profiling relied on immunoSEQ multiplex PCR, and the TCRdb table lists in-frame clones only, not all of them. The sample comprises 150,000 to 170,000 clones, approximately 80% of which are singletons, and 4.5% to 7% rests with the top ten. Material for sequencing was PBMCs. These receptors originate from a woman aged 40 to 50 in good health and CMV-seropositive.

This rearrangement joins TRBV5-4 to TRBJ2-7; TRBD1 agrees at 9 bases. CDR3 length: 16 residues. The germline CDR1 and CDR2 sequences are SGHNT and YYREEE (reference sequence). V shed 4 bases and J 6 bases; nucleotides not matched to a gene: 14. The CDR3 sequence: CASSPGPGTGNREQYF. For the CDR3, the DNA is TGTGCCAGCAGCCCGGGGCCCGGGACAGGGAACCGCGAGCAGTACTTC.

A note on this clone: Within the sample, other DNA sequences also encode this same CDR3. The chain employs TRBV29-1 and TRBJ2-1; 11 nucleotides align to TRBD2. The CDR3 has 14 residues. With 5 bases clipped from V and 0 bases from J, the junction kept 0 bases outside the gene matches. Germline V gene sequence: CDR1 SQVTM, CDR2 ANQGSEA. CDR3 residues: CSVLAGGSYNEQFF. As DNA, the CDR3 is TGCAGCGTTCTAGCGGGAGGCTCCTACAATGAGCAGTTCTTC.

This sequence joins TRBV10-3 and TRBJ2-5; no clear D. The CDR3 length is 13 residues. Trimming stripped 4 bases from V and 2 bases from J, with 8 bases between. Germline values: CDR1 ENHRY, CDR2 SYGVKD. CDR3 coding DNA: TGTGCCATCAGTGCGCTCACACAAGAGACCCAGTACTTC. Translating it yields CAISALTQETQYF.

The gene calls are TRBV6-5 and TRBJ1-4, with D tentatively TRBD1 (5 bases). Trimming left V 3 bases short and J 7 bases short, with 12 bases between. Germline V CDR1 and CDR2: MNHEY, SVGAGI. CDR3 length equals 14 residues. The CDR3 coding sequence is TGTGCCAGCAGTTATGTACAGGAGAGTGAAAAACTGTTTTTT. Amino acids: CASSYVQESEKLFF.

This clone came up a few times. The chain is built from TRBV7-9 and TRBJ1-1; D is uncertain. V lost 7 bases and J 4 bases, leaving 16 bases between the germline ends. CDR3 length equals 14 residues. Looked up from germline, CDR1 is SEHNR and CDR2 is FQNEAQ (reference sequence). CDR3 loop: CASNPFLGPTEAFF. DNA of the CDR3: TGTGCCAGCAACCCTTTCCTTGGGCCCACTGAAGCTTTCTTT.

In the case of this clone: Other nucleotide sequences from this sample produce the same CDR3. The V call is TRBV5-4, the J call TRBJ2-2; 12 positions agree with TRBD2. Germline V gene lookup returns CDR1 SGHNT and CDR2 YYREEE (reference sequence). V was pared by 1 base and J by 6 bases, with 10 bases of the junction left unmatched. The length of the CDR3 is 18 residues. The CDR3 protein is CASSLRLAGGAPAGELFF. CDR3 in DNA: TGTGCCAGCAGCTTGAGGCTAGCGGGAGGGGCACCCGCCGGGGAGCTGTTTTTT.

The CDR3 is CASSPTSPLAGAPETQYF. The CDR3 DNA follows: TGTGCCAGCTCACCTACTTCACCCCTAGCGGGAGCACCAGAGACCCAGTACTTC. The chain couples TRBV18 to TRBJ2-5, with TRBD2 identical over 10 bases. The CDR3 is 18 amino acids. V was clipped by 3 bases and J by 4 bases; unmatched bases: 14. Germline lookup yields CDR1 KGHSH and CDR2 LQKENI.

The chain has TRBV7-8 and TRBJ2-1; 15 bases are a match to TRBD2. Trimming removed 3 bases from V and 3 bases from J; junction bases left unmatched: 6. The germline V gene encodes CDR1 SGHVS and CDR2 FQNEAQ. The length of the CDR3 is 18 residues. CDR3 sequence: CASSFGLAGGPFYNEQFF. CDR3 bases: TGTGCCAGCAGCTTCGGACTAGCGGGAGGGCCCTTCTACAATGAGCAGTTCTTC.

The J gene is TRBJ2-5, the V gene TRBV30, with 9 bases matching TRBD2. The germline V gene has CDR1 GTSNPN and CDR2 SVGIG (reference sequence). This CDR3 is 15 amino acids long. Trimming took 4 bases from V and 5 from J; bases not matched to a gene: 11. CDR3 DNA sequence: TGTGCCTGGATGTGGCGGGAGGGCCGGGGGGAGACCCAGTACTTC. Protein: CAWMWREGRGETQYF.

V usage is TRBV11-2 and J usage is TRBJ2-7, with 9 bases identical to TRBD1. The CDR3 totals 17 residues. V was clipped by 0 bases and J by 3 bases; unmatched bases: 9. CDR1 and CDR2 from the germline V gene are SGHAT and FQNNGV. CDR3 loop: CASSLDPGTGTYYEQYF. In nucleotides, the CDR3 is TGTGCCAGCAGCTTAGACCCCGGGACAGGGACTTACTACGAGCAGTACTTC.

This clone has more than one count but fewer than ten. The chain joins TRBV28 to TRBJ2-1; the D is unclear. This CDR3 comprises 11 residues. The ends were cut back, 6 bases at V and 10 bases at J, with 10 bases in the middle. Looked up from germline, CDR1 is MDHEN and CDR2 is SYDVKM. The chain's CDR3 is CASSRSWEQFF. DNA of the CDR3: TGTGCCAGCAGCAGAAGTTGGGAGCAGTTCTTC.

CDR3 coding DNA: TGTGCCAGCAGCGTCCTGGAGGGCGGACGAGAGACCCAGTACTTC. Its translation is CASSVLEGGRETQYF. The gene calls are TRBV5-6 and TRBJ2-5, with a weak D call TRBD2 (6 bases). The CDR3 is made up of 15 amino acids. V gave up 4 bases and J gave up 4 bases, with 17 bases separating them. Germline V gene sequence: CDR1 SGHDT, CDR2 YYEEEE.

This chain uses TRBV6-4 with TRBJ1-5, with a possible D match to TRBD1 (6 bases). The germline V gene has CDR1 MRHNA and CDR2 SNTAGT. CDR3 size: 16 residues. Trimming pared 4 bases from V and 2 bases from J, leaving 15 bases between. The CDR3 spells CASSVQGFEGNQPQHF. The CDR3 DNA sequence: TGTGCCAGCAGTGTCCAGGGGTTCGAGGGCAATCAGCCCCAGCATTTT.

V usage is TRBV27 and J usage is TRBJ2-1, with 9 positions matching TRBD2. Germline V lookup: CDR1 MNHEY, CDR2 SMNVEV (reference sequence). Trimming cost V 5 bases and J 8 bases; bases outside gene matches: 13. CDR3 length equals 16 residues. DNA of the CDR3: TGTGCCAGCAGTCCCGACACCGGGACTAGCTCGTATGAGCAGTTCTTC. Protein sequence: CASSPDTGTSSYEQFF.

The V gene is TRBV2, the J gene TRBJ2-3; D is possibly TRBD1 (6 bases). This CDR3 spans 13 amino acids. Germline V gives CDR1 SNHLY, CDR2 FYNNEI. V lost 4 bases and J 3 bases, leaving 8 bases between the germline ends. The CDR3 region is CASSAGVTDTQYF. The CDR3 bases are TGTGCCAGCAGTGCAGGGGTGACAGATACGCAGTATTTT.

The genes are TRBV19 and TRBJ2-2, with D possibly matching TRBD2 (5 bases). Germline CDR1 LNHDA, CDR2 SQIVND (reference sequence). Trimming pared 6 bases from V and 5 bases from J, leaving 10 bases between. The CDR3 runs to 13 residues. Here the CDR3 DNA reads TGTGCCAGTAGCTTACGCGGGACCGGGGAGCTGTTTTTT. The encoded protein is CASSLRGTGELFF.

CDR3 protein: CASEGGLAREQYF. CDR3 in DNA: TGTGCCAGCGAAGGGGGACTAGCGCGGGAGCAGTACTTC. The chain joins TRBV11-3 to TRBJ2-7; the match to TRBD2 covers 10 bases. V trimming: 8 bases; J trimming: 7 bases; junction bases outside the gene matches: 8. Germline lookup yields CDR1 SGHNT and CDR2 YENEEA. The CDR3 is 13 residues long. Based on the CDR3 plus reference TRBV11-3 and TRBJ2-7, the full variable domain is EAGVVQSPRYKIIEKKQPVAFWCNPISGHNTLYWYLQNLGQGPELLIRYENEEAVDDSQLPKDRFSAERLKGVDSTLKIQPAELGDSAVYLCASEGGLAREQYFGPGTRLTVT.

The DNA of the CDR3 is TGTGCCAGCAGCTTGGGACTAAATGCCTACGAGCAGTACTTC. Encoded protein: CASSLGLNAYEQYF. The J gene is TRBJ2-7, the V gene TRBV5-6; tentatively, D is TRBD2 (5 bases). Germline V gives CDR1 SGHDT, CDR2 YYEEEE. The CDR3 spans 14 residues. With 0 bases removed from V and 2 bases from J, the gap between germline ends came to 9 bases.

The chain couples TRBV5-4 to TRBJ2-5; 12 nucleotides line up with TRBD2. The V gene end was trimmed by 4 bases and the J gene end by 1 base; junction bases not matched to a gene: 5. The CDR3 is 16 amino acids. Germline loops: CDR1 SGHNT, CDR2 YYREEE (reference sequence). The CDR3 sequence is CASSGGLAGRQETQYF. CDR3 bases: TGTGCCAGCAGCGGAGGACTAGCGGGGCGCCAAGAGACCCAGTACTTC. The variable domain in full, completed from reference TRBV5-4 and TRBJ2-5, reads ETGVTQSPTHLIKTRGQQVTLRCSSQSGHNTVSWYQQALGQGPQFIFQYYREEENGRGNFPPRFSGLQFPNYSSELNVNALELDDSALYLCASSGGLAGRQETQYFGPGTRLLVL.

The chain employs TRBV27 and TRBJ1-2; D remains unclear. Germline CDR1 MNHEY, CDR2 SMNVEV (reference sequence). This CDR3 region has 16 residues. V gave up 5 bases and J gave up 4 bases, with 20 bases separating them. The CDR3 DNA sequence: TGTGCCAGCAGTGCAGGTCCCTCACCAATCCGCTATGGCTACACCTTC. Protein: CASSAGPSPIRYGYTF.

The chain carries TRBV13 and TRBJ1-1; possibly TRBD1 for D (6 bases). The CDR3 totals 16 residues. Germline CDR1 PRHDT, CDR2 FYEKMQ (reference sequence). Trimming stripped 6 bases from V and 3 bases from J, with 20 bases between. The CDR3 reads CASSRAGGRFYTEAFF. CDR3 DNA: TGTGCCAGCAGTCGAGCGGGGGGCAGGTTTTACACTGAAGCTTTCTTT.

J is TRBJ2-7 and V is TRBV11-3; 9 bases agree with TRBD1. This CDR3 has 15 amino acids. Germline CDR1 reads SGHNT; CDR2 reads YENEEA. V trimming: 1 base; J trimming: 2 bases; junction bases outside the gene matches: 3. Here the CDR3 reads CASSLGRDRAYEQYF. The CDR3 DNA follows: TGTGCCAGCAGCTTAGGGAGGGACAGGGCCTACGAGCAGTACTTC. Full variable domain (rest looked up from reference TRBV11-3 and TRBJ2-7): EAGVVQSPRYKIIEKKQPVAFWCNPISGHNTLYWYLQNLGQGPELLIRYENEEAVDDSQLPKDRFSAERLKGVDSTLKIQPAELGDSAVYLCASSLGRDRAYEQYFGPGTRLTVT.

This chain uses TRBV28 with TRBJ2-7; 8 bases match TRBD1. The germline V gene has CDR1 MDHEN and CDR2 SYDVKM. V gave up 6 bases and J gave up 1 base; unmatched junction bases: 5. This CDR3 region has 14 residues. CDR3 bases: TGTGCCAGCAGCCTCCAGGGGGCATCCTACGAGCAGTACTTC. Its protein product is CASSLQGASYEQYF.